A single T cell receptor beta chain is shown here with its context. What it binds is unknown. This sample stems from a study of T cell therapy after organ transplantation. The table came from immunoSEQ multiplex PCR; TCRdb's copy has only in-frame clones and leaves some out. The table shows roughly 2,500 clones, with roughly 71% occurring only once. Looked up from germline, CDR1 is SEHNR and CDR2 is FQNEAQ (reference sequence). The CDR3 has 15 amino acids. The J segment lost 0 bases and the V segment lost 7 bases, leaving 5 bases of the junction unmatched. The receptor was derived from a human patient who had received a solid organ transplant and had CMV disease. The rearrangement uses TRBV7-9 and TRBJ2-3, with 9 bases aligning to TRBD1. Sample: CD8+ T cells from blood, taken before autologous CMV-specific T cell therapy. CDR3: CASNLGQGSTDTQYF. CDR3 bases: TGTGCCAGCAACCTGGGACAGGGAAGCACAGATACGCAGTATTTT.